The 9 T cell receptor beta chains given below trace back to one sample, sequenced in a study of blood T cells in healthy people across ages. The second PCR ran about 6 to 12 cycles with a sample-barcoded 5' primer and J-beta primers. TCRdb re-called the 5' RACE reads with MiXCR, one entry per CDR3 protein. The sample contains hundreds of thousands of distinct CDR3 sequences, around 45% of which appear only once. The sequenced sample consisted of blood. These receptors were obtained from a man aged 55 to 69 in good health.

Many counts were recorded for this clonotype. This chain links TRBV9 with TRBJ2-7; perhaps TRBD2 as D (5 bases). The CDR3 has 13 residues. Trimming cost V 0 bases and J 2 bases, with 6 bases left between them. The germline gives CDR1 SGDLS, CDR2 YYNGEE. CDR3 sequence reads: CASSVDGTYEQYF. In DNA, the CDR3 is TGTGCCAGCAGCGTAGACGGGACCTACGAGCAGTACTTC.

The rearrangement uses TRBV28 and TRBJ2-5; D unclear. Germline V gene lookup returns CDR1 MDHEN and CDR2 SYDVKM. CDR3 length equals 12 residues. Trimming pared 7 bases from V and 1 base from J, leaving 7 bases between. DNA for the CDR3: TGTGCCAGCATCAAGGTCCAAGAGACCCAGTACTTC. It encodes CASIKVQETQYF.

The V and J genes are TRBV7-9 and TRBJ2-1, with 7 nucleotides matching TRBD1. The CDR3 has 16 residues. Per the germline V gene, CDR1 is SEHNR and CDR2 is FQNEAQ (reference sequence). Trimming removed 5 bases from V and 4 bases from J; junction bases left unmatched: 11. CDR3 region: CASSPDRAPGYNEQFF. DNA for the CDR3: TGTGCCAGCAGCCCCGACAGGGCCCCAGGGTACAATGAGCAGTTCTTC.

The chain uses TRBV9 and TRBJ2-5, with a possible D match to TRBD1 (6 bases). This CDR3 has 15 residues. V gave up 2 bases and J gave up 6 bases, with 17 bases separating them. Per germline, CDR1 SGDLS and CDR2 YYNGEE. CDR3 amino acids: CASSVTGQIKKTQYF. The CDR3 bases are TGTGCCAGCAGCGTGACAGGACAAATAAAAAAGACCCAGTACTTC.

This clonotype appeared a few times. This chain links TRBV10-3 with TRBJ2-5; no clear D. Germline V lookup: CDR1 ENHRY, CDR2 SYGVKD. Trimming took 8 bases from V and 5 from J, leaving 9 bases between them. The CDR3 is 11 residues long. The CDR3 sequence: CAIGRSETQYF. The CDR3 bases are TGTGCCATCGGCAGGTCCGAGACCCAGTACTTC.

CDR3 in DNA: TGTGCCAGCAGCTTAGGAACTAGCGGGGGGACCTCCTACGAGCAGTACTTC. The encoded protein is CASSLGTSGGTSYEQYF. This chain joins TRBV7-9 and TRBJ2-7; TRBD2 matches 12 bases. This CDR3 region has 17 residues. CDR1 and CDR2 from the germline V gene are SEHNR and FQNEAQ (reference sequence). Trimming cost V 1 base and J 0 bases; bases outside gene matches: 4.

This sequence joins TRBV24-1 and TRBJ2-7, with a possible D match to TRBD2 (6 bases). The CDR3 has 15 residues. Trimming stripped 1 base from V and 5 bases from J, with 14 bases between. Germline CDR1 and CDR2: KGHDR and SFDVKD. For the CDR3, the DNA is TGTGCCACCAGTGATTTCGGCGGGGCCACCGACGAGCAGTACTTC. It specifies CATSDFGGATDEQYF.

The chain uses TRBV7-2 and TRBJ1-2, with 8 bases fitting TRBD1. The germline gives CDR1 SGHTA, CDR2 FQGNSA. This CDR3 is built from 15 residues. Trimming took 6 bases from V and 5 from J; bases not matched to a gene: 11. The CDR3, as DNA: TGTGCCAGCAGTTCTGGACAGGGAAGGTCTTATGGCTACACCTTC. This gives the protein CASSSGQGRSYGYTF.

This clonotype was seen a handful of times. This rearrangement joins TRBV7-2 to TRBJ2-7; TRBD1 is a possible D gene (5 bases). The CDR3 has 12 amino acids. Germline-derived CDR1 and CDR2 are SGHTA and FQGNSA. The ends were cut back, 1 base at V and 7 bases at J, with 8 bases in the middle. The CDR3 sequence: CASSLDRREQYF. The CDR3 DNA is TGTGCCAGCAGCTTAGACAGGAGAGAGCAGTACTTC.